The rows below give T cell receptor beta chains drawn from one sample of a study of cytomegalovirus exposure and HLA in healthy donors. Sequencing used immunoSEQ multiplex PCR; TCRdb keeps in-frame clones, though not all of them. The table lists about 82,000 clones, approximately 64% of them singletons. The sample comprised PBMCs. The source of these receptors is a woman in her forties or fifties in good health and CMV-seropositive. CDR3s include the opening cysteine and the closing phenylalanine or tryptophan. Fields, in order: clone size, D gene, J gene, V gene, CDR3 protein, CDR3 DNA. D genes are given only for firm matches. Clone size, where shown, is once, few, many, or a class for clones that have expanded.

abundance: .
d_gene: .
j_gene: TRBJ2-3
v_gene: TRBV7-7
CDR3aa: CASSLGPSMDTQYF
CDR3nt: TGTGCCAGCAGCTTAGGCCCTAGCATGGATACGCAGTATTTT

abundance: few
d_gene: TRBD1
j_gene: TRBJ2-5
v_gene: TRBV7-2
CDR3aa: CASSQGDTETQYF
CDR3nt: TGTGCCAGCAGCCAGGGGGATACGGAGACCCAGTACTTC

abundance: few
d_gene: .
j_gene: TRBJ1-1
v_gene: TRBV7-5
CDR3aa: CVRSLERWTEAFF
CDR3nt: TGTGTCAGAAGCTTAGAGAGGTGGACTGAAGCTTTCTTT

abundance: .
d_gene: .
j_gene: TRBJ2-1
v_gene: TRBV2
CDR3aa: CASRDSYSYNEQFF
CDR3nt: TGTGCCAGCAGAGACAGCTATTCCTACAATGAGCAGTTCTTC

abundance: .
d_gene: .
j_gene: TRBJ2-5
v_gene: TRBV4-3
CDR3aa: CASSQGERETQYF
CDR3nt: TGCGCCAGCAGCCAAGGGGAGCGGGAGACCCAGTACTTC

abundance: .
d_gene: .
j_gene: TRBJ1-5
v_gene: TRBV18
CDR3aa: CASSPRTENQPQHF
CDR3nt: TGTGCCAGCTCACCCCGGACAGAAAATCAGCCCCAGCATTTT

abundance: .
d_gene: .
j_gene: TRBJ1-1
v_gene: TRBV13
CDR3aa: CASSLGLRMKRTEAFF
CDR3nt: TGTGCCAGCAGCTTAGGCCTCAGGATGAAACGAACTGAAGCTTTCTTT

abundance: .
d_gene: .
j_gene: TRBJ1-1
v_gene: TRBV10-1
CDR3aa: CASIGRAFNPRTGEAFF
CDR3nt: TGCGCCAGCATCGGTCGAGCTTTCAATCCCAGAACAGGTGAAGCTTTCTTT

abundance: .
d_gene: .
j_gene: TRBJ2-7
v_gene: TRBV19
CDR3aa: CASSIEWQGNYEQYF
CDR3nt: TGTGCCAGTAGTATAGAATGGCAGGGGAACTACGAGCAGTACTTC

abundance: .
d_gene: .
j_gene: TRBJ1-2
v_gene: TRBV30
CDR3aa: CASWGNSLGYTF
CDR3nt: TGTGCCTCCTGGGGCAATTCTTTGGGCTACACCTTC

abundance: few
d_gene: TRBD1
j_gene: TRBJ2-7
v_gene: TRBV2
CDR3aa: CASSEWDSPGAGYEQYF
CDR3nt: TGTGCCAGCAGTGAATGGGACAGCCCAGGGGCTGGCTACGAGCAGTACTTC

abundance: once
d_gene: .
j_gene: TRBJ1-1
v_gene: TRBV21-1
CDR3aa: CASSNQKNTEAFF
CDR3nt: TGTGCCAGCAGCAATCAGAAGAACACTGAAGCTTTCTTT

abundance: .
d_gene: TRBD2
j_gene: TRBJ2-1
v_gene: TRBV30
CDR3aa: CAWSVPQRGGPYNEQFF
CDR3nt: TGTGCCTGGAGTGTACCTCAGCGGGGGGGCCCCTACAATGAGCAGTTCTTC

abundance: .
d_gene: .
j_gene: TRBJ2-7
v_gene: TRBV30
CDR3aa: CAWSVRSYEQYF
CDR3nt: TGTGCCTGGAGTGTACGTAGTTACGAGCAGTACTTC

abundance: .
d_gene: .
j_gene: TRBJ1-2
v_gene: TRBV29-1
CDR3aa: CSVEEKSNYGYTF
CDR3nt: TGCAGCGTTGAAGAGAAGAGTAACTATGGCTACACCTTC

abundance: .
d_gene: .
j_gene: TRBJ1-5
v_gene: TRBV9
CDR3aa: CASSVQDNQPQHF
CDR3nt: TGTGCCAGCAGCGTACAGGACAATCAGCCCCAGCATTTT

abundance: .
d_gene: TRBD1
j_gene: TRBJ1-5
v_gene: TRBV19
CDR3aa: CASSSDRDQPQHF
CDR3nt: TGTGCCAGTAGCTCTGACAGGGATCAGCCCCAGCATTTT

abundance: .
d_gene: .
j_gene: TRBJ1-2
v_gene: TRBV7-9
CDR3aa: CASSLRFSYGYTF
CDR3nt: TGTGCCAGCAGCCTCAGGTTTTCCTATGGCTACACCTTC

abundance: .
d_gene: TRBD1
j_gene: TRBJ1-6
v_gene: TRBV5-1
CDR3aa: CASGTGGTNSPLHF
CDR3nt: TGCGCCAGTGGGACAGGGGGAACAAATTCACCCCTCCACTTT

abundance: .
d_gene: TRBD1
j_gene: TRBJ2-3
v_gene: TRBV6-5
CDR3aa: CASQRTGASDTQYF
CDR3nt: TGTGCCTCACAGCGGACAGGGGCATCAGATACGCAGTATTTT

abundance: .
d_gene: .
j_gene: TRBJ1-5
v_gene: TRBV13
CDR3aa: CASSLGTSPQHF
CDR3nt: TGTGCCAGCAGCTTAGGGACTTCTCCCCAGCATTTT

abundance: .
d_gene: TRBD1
j_gene: TRBJ1-4
v_gene: TRBV7-9
CDR3aa: CASSLVGQGPEKLFF
CDR3nt: TGTGCCAGCAGCTTAGTGGGACAGGGACCTGAAAAACTGTTTTTT

abundance: many
d_gene: TRBD1
j_gene: TRBJ2-6
v_gene: TRBV5-1
CDR3aa: CASSLTAPGQGSGANVLTF
CDR3nt: TGCGCCAGCAGCTTGACGGCTCCGGGACAGGGGTCTGGGGCCAACGTCCTGACTTTC

abundance: .
d_gene: TRBD1
j_gene: TRBJ2-7
v_gene: TRBV7-9
CDR3aa: CSSSSETGGEQYF
CDR3nt: TGTTCCAGCAGTTCAGAAACAGGGGGCGAGCAGTACTTC

abundance: .
d_gene: .
j_gene: TRBJ1-1
v_gene: TRBV6-5
CDR3aa: CASSEGLLHTEAFF
CDR3nt: TGTGCCAGCAGTGAGGGACTGCTGCACACTGAAGCTTTCTTT

abundance: .
d_gene: .
j_gene: TRBJ2-2
v_gene: TRBV18
CDR3aa: CASSPLQDRGTGELFF
CDR3nt: TGTGCCAGCTCACCCCTCCAGGACAGAGGGACCGGGGAGCTGTTTTTT

abundance: .
d_gene: .
j_gene: TRBJ1-1
v_gene: TRBV18
CDR3aa: CASSLQGWTEAFF
CDR3nt: TGTGCCAGCTCTCTTCAGGGGTGGACTGAAGCTTTCTTT

abundance: .
d_gene: TRBD2
j_gene: TRBJ2-7
v_gene: TRBV7-6
CDR3aa: CASSFSGGARIYEQYF
CDR3nt: TGTGCCAGCAGCTTTAGCGGGGGGGCAAGAATCTACGAGCAGTACTTC